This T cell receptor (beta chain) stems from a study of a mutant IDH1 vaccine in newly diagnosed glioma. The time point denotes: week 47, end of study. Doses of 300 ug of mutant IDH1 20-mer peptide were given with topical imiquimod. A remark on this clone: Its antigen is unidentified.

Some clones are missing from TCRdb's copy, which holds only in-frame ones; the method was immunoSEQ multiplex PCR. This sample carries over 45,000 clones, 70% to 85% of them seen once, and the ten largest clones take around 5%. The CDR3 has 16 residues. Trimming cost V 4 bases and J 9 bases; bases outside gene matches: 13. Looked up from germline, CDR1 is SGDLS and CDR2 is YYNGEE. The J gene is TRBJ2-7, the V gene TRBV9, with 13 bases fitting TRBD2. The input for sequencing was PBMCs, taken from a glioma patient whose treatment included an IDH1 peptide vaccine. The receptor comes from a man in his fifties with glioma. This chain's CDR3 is CASSSAGTSGVGWQYF. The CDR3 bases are TGTGCCAGCAGCTCAGCCGGGACTAGCGGGGTGGGGTGGCAGTACTTC.